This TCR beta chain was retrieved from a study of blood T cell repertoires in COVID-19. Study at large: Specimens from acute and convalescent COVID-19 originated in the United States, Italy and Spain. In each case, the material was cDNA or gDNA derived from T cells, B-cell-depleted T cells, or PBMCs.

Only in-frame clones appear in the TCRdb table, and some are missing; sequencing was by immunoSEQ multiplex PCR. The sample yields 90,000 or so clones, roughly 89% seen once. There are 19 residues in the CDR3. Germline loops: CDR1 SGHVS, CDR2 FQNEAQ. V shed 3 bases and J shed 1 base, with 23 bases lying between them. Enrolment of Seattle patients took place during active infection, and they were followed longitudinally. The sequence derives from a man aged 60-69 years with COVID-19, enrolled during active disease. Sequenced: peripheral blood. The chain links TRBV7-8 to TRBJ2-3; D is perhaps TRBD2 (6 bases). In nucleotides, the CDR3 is TGTGCCAGCAGCTTGGGGGACTGGGCTGGCCCAAGGGGCACAGATACGCAGTATTTT. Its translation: CASSLGDWAGPRGTDTQYF.